Here is one TCR beta chain with its context. This entry is derived from a study of T cell responses to AZD1222 COVID-19 vaccine. About the research overall: Pooling was applied to second doses at about 4 or about 12 weeks.

With V trimmed by 1 base and J by 6 bases, 8 bases remained unmatched. Germline CDR1 is MGHRA and CDR2 is YSYEKL. This CDR3 region has 16 residues. Assay used: immunoSEQ multiplex PCR; TCRdb lists only in-frame clones, some missing. The profile covers under 170,000 clones, with about 95% appearing a single time and about 1.3% taken by the ten largest. The sample was peripheral blood, taken on day 0 of AZD1222 vaccination. The V gene is TRBV4-1, the J gene TRBJ2-2; TRBD2 aligns across 7 bases. The receptor was derived from an adult in good health. The CDR3 loop reads CASSQALAGVAGELFF. As DNA, the CDR3 is TGCGCCAGCAGCCAAGCTCTCGCGGGAGTGGCCGGGGAGCTGTTTTTT.